This T cell receptor beta chain appears in the sequencing data of a study of blood T cell repertoires in COVID-19. Study information: T cells, B-cell-depleted T cells, or PBMCs supplied cDNA or gDNA.

The CDR3 has 12 residues. V lost 5 bases and J 6 bases, leaving 11 bases between the germline ends. From germline, CDR1 is MNHEY and CDR2 SMNVEV (reference sequence). Only in-frame clones appear in the TCRdb table, and some are missing; sequencing was by immunoSEQ multiplex PCR. The sample contains 300,000 or so clones, 90% of which appear only once. Clinical history reported by participants formed the basis on which cohorts were assigned. The sample consisted of PBMCs or T cells enriched from blood (not recorded which). The clonotype originates from a woman aged 25 to 45 who had recovered from COVID-19. This sequence joins TRBV27 and TRBJ2-7; a weak D match, TRBD2 (6 bases). CDR3 region: CASSPRGAEQYF. CDR3 bases: TGTGCCAGCAGTCCCCGCGGGGCCGAGCAGTACTTC.